A single sample is the source of the 15 T cell receptor beta chains below, sequenced in a study of blood T cell repertoires in COVID-19. Assay used: immunoSEQ multiplex PCR; TCRdb lists only in-frame clones, some missing. The table records approximately 190,000 clones, 70% to 90% of them present only once. The specimen was peripheral blood. The receptors were sampled from a woman aged 35 to 49 who had recovered from COVID-19.

This chain uses TRBV29-1 with TRBJ2-5; D is uncertain. Between the trimmed V and J ends, which lost 7 bases and 6 bases, there was a span of 18 bases. The CDR3 loop spans 13 amino acids. Germline CDR1 reads SQVTM; CDR2 reads ANQGSEA. CDR3 DNA sequence: TGCAGCGGTGACGATACGTCGGTCCAGACCCAGTACTTC. It is translated as CSGDDTSVQTQYF.

CDR3 amino acids: CASSLVIREAGNTIYF. The CDR3 nucleotides read TGTGCCAGCAGCTTAGTTATTAGGGAGGCTGGAAACACCATATATTTT. The V and J genes are TRBV7-2 and TRBJ1-3; no reliable D call. Between the trimmed V and J ends, which lost 1 base and 2 bases, there was a span of 12 bases. CDR1 is SGHTA, CDR2 FQGNSA, per germline. There are 16 residues in the CDR3.

This clone was observed once. The chain is built from TRBV5-4 and TRBJ1-6; 7 bases are shared with TRBD1. This CDR3 contains 14 residues. The germline V gene encodes CDR1 SGHNT and CDR2 YYREEE (reference sequence). V lost 1 base and J lost 8; bases outside the gene matches: 3. The DNA of the CDR3 is TGTGCCAGCAGCTTGACCAGGGGGGATTCACCCCTCCACTTT. It translates to CASSLTRGDSPLHF. Using reference TRBV5-4 and TRBJ1-6 for the parts outside the CDR3, the full variable domain is ETGVTQSPTHLIKTRGQQVTLRCSSQSGHNTVSWYQQALGQGPQFIFQYYREEENGRGNFPPRFSGLQFPNYSSELNVNALELDDSALYLCASSLTRGDSPLHFGNGTRLTVT.

V is TRBV9 and J is TRBJ1-1; 9 bases are a match to TRBD1. Trimming at V came to 4 bases and at J to 1 base, leaving 8 bases not matched to a gene. Germline lookup yields CDR1 SGDLS and CDR2 YYNGEE. The CDR3 consists of 16 residues. CDR3 sequence (DNA): TGTGCCAGCAGCCCGGGACAGGGAGCAAGGAACACTGAAGCTTTCTTT. This encodes CASSPGQGARNTEAFF.

The chain links TRBV6-1 to TRBJ2-7; 8 bases align to TRBD2. The ends lost 0 bases at V and 0 bases at J; junction bases unmatched: 10. The CDR3 has 18 residues. The germline CDR1 and CDR2 sequences are MNHNS and SASEGT. The CDR3, as DNA: TGTGCCAGCAGTGAAGCGAAGAGCAAGCGGGAGAGCTCCTACGAGCAGTACTTC. This codes for CASSEAKSKRESSYEQYF.

The chain uses TRBV7-2 and TRBJ1-1; D unclear. The CDR3 is 15 residues long. Germline V CDR1 and CDR2: SGHTA, FQGNSA. Trimming removed 6 bases from V and 4 bases from J, with 18 bases in between. The CDR3 region is CASRPFSGGGTEAFF. The CDR3 DNA follows: TGTGCCAGCAGACCTTTCTCCGGAGGAGGCACTGAAGCTTTCTTT.

The chain recombines TRBV18 with TRBJ1-1; 7 positions match TRBD1. The CDR3 contains 14 residues. Germline CDR1 reads KGHSH; CDR2 reads LQKENI. After removal of 5 bases from V and 1 base from J, the junction contained 4 bases not matched to a gene. CDR3 DNA: TGTGCCAGCTCATCCGGGACAGCGAACACTGAAGCTTTCTTT. Translating it yields CASSSGTANTEAFF.

The chain employs TRBV7-8 and TRBJ2-1; D gene uncertain. The V and J ends lost 5 bases and 8 bases respectively, with 10 bases between them. Germline CDR1 reads SGHVS; CDR2 reads FQNEAQ. This CDR3 spans 12 amino acids. The chain's CDR3 is CASSISRDEQFF. For the CDR3, the DNA is TGTGCCAGCAGCATTTCACGCGATGAGCAGTTCTTC.

The chain has TRBV7-9 and TRBJ2-6, with 9 nucleotides matching TRBD1. Germline CDR1 SEHNR, CDR2 FQNEAQ (reference sequence). Trimming cost V 4 bases and J 2 bases; bases outside gene matches: 6. The CDR3 is 17 amino acids. The CDR3 protein is CASSSDRGRAGANVLTF. The CDR3 bases are TGTGCCAGCAGCTCGGACAGGGGTAGAGCTGGGGCCAACGTCCTGACTTTC.

The V and J genes are TRBV10-3 and TRBJ2-7, with TRBD2 identical over 14 bases. The CDR3 has 18 amino acids. The germline CDR1 and CDR2 sequences are ENHRY and SYGVKD. With 0 bases clipped from V and 3 bases from J, the junction kept 7 bases outside the gene matches. The CDR3 protein is CAISESGTSGRSGYEQYF. The CDR3 bases are TGTGCCATCAGTGAGTCGGGGACTAGCGGGAGAAGCGGCTACGAGCAGTACTTC.

This clone was picked up a small number of times. CDR3 loop: CASSQRGPGTGAINSPLHF. The CDR3, as DNA: TGTGCCAGCAGTCAAAGGGGGCCCGGGACAGGGGCCATTAATTCACCCCTCCACTTT. The rearrangement links TRBV6-6 to TRBJ1-6; 10 bases align to TRBD1. J lost 6 bases, V lost 5 bases, and 16 bases had no gene match. CDR1 is MNHNY and CDR2 is SVGAGI in the germline V gene (reference sequence). This CDR3 spans 19 amino acids.

This chain uses TRBV21-1 with TRBJ2-2; the DNA was not compared with TRBD2, the D call given in the table. TRBV21-1 is labeled a pseudogene. This CDR3 region has 15 residues. DNA of the CDR3: TGTGCCAGCTGGGGGGGCATTCCAACCACCGGGGAGCTGTTTTTT. Its translation: CASWGGIPTTGELFF.

The chain recombines TRBV9 with TRBJ2-7; 7 bases are a match to TRBD2. The CDR3 is made up of 14 amino acids. The ends lost 3 bases at V and 7 bases at J; junction bases unmatched: 10. Germline V gives CDR1 SGDLS, CDR2 YYNGEE. The CDR3 loop reads CASSGTFGEGEQYF. The CDR3 DNA reads as TGTGCCAGCAGCGGGACTTTTGGGGAGGGGGAGCAGTACTTC.

This chain connects TRBV19 to TRBJ1-1; possible D gene TRBD1, 6 bases. V lost 7 bases, J lost 5 bases, and 14 bases lay in between. This CDR3 spans 13 amino acids. Germline-derived CDR1 and CDR2 are LNHDA and SQIVND (reference sequence). CDR3 in DNA: TGTGCCAGTAATAAGGGCCAGGGGACTGAAGCTTTCTTT. Translation gives CASNKGQGTEAFF.

This chain uses TRBV3-1 (or the pseudogene TRBV3-2) with TRBJ2-7; 9 positions match TRBD2. The CDR3 sequence is 16 residues long. With V trimmed by 4 bases and J by 6 bases, 13 bases remained unmatched. CDR1 and CDR2 from the germline V gene are LGHDT and YNNKEL (reference sequence). The CDR3 reads CASSRVSGSSLGEQYF. CDR3 in DNA: TGTGCCAGCAGCCGAGTTAGCGGGAGTTCCTTAGGCGAGCAGTACTTC.